The 21 T cell receptor beta chains reported below all come from one sample, sequenced in a study of technical replicates of blood from four donors. Produced via immunoSEQ multiplex PCR; TCRdb's table is partial and in-frame only. This sample has tens of thousands of clones, with roughly 98% found just once. The source material was T cells isolated from PBMCs. The receptor source for this set is a human donor in good health.

V gene TRBV7-8 combines with J gene TRBJ2-2, with TRBD2 matching 7 bases. CDR1 and CDR2 from the germline V gene are SGHVS and FQNEAQ. The CDR3 length is 18 residues. Unmatched junction bases numbered 12, after V lost 5 bases and J lost 0 bases. For the CDR3, the DNA is TGTGCCAGCAGCCCCCGTTTCCCTAGCGGAGCGAACACCGGGGAGCTGTTTTTT. Protein sequence: CASSPRFPSGANTGELFF.

The table lists this clone with a few counts. The chain combines TRBV19 with TRBJ1-5; 9 bases are a match to TRBD1. The CDR3 runs 14 residues. The J segment lost 7 bases and the V segment lost 4 bases, leaving 5 bases of the junction unmatched. Germline V lookup: CDR1 LNHDA, CDR2 SQIVND (reference sequence). This CDR3 reads CASSTRTGAQPQHF. The CDR3 DNA follows: TGTGCCAGTAGTACTAGGACAGGGGCCCAGCCCCAGCATTTT.

The chain carries TRBV28 and TRBJ2-5, with a tentative D call TRBD2 (5 bases). V was shortened by 2 bases and J by 2 bases, with 12 bases between the two germline ends. This CDR3 comprises 15 residues. The germline CDR1 and CDR2 sequences are MDHEN and SYDVKM. This chain's CDR3 is CASSLPWTGQETQYF. DNA of the CDR3: TGTGCCAGCAGTTTACCTTGGACTGGTCAAGAGACCCAGTACTTC.

This chain joins TRBV7-7 and TRBJ1-2; weak D call: TRBD1 (5 bases). This CDR3 spans 15 amino acids. From germline, CDR1 is SSHAT and CDR2 FNYEAQ (reference sequence). The CDR3 loop is CAWGGLWGYGYGYTF. The CDR3 bases are TGTGCTTGGGGGGGATTGTGGGGGTACGGGTATGGCTACACCTTC.

This clone has only one observation. The J gene is TRBJ2-3, the V gene TRBV6-4, with 7 bases aligning to TRBD2. V was clipped by 8 bases and J by 1 base; unmatched bases: 6. The CDR3 consists of 14 residues. CDR1 and CDR2 (germline): MRHNA, SNTAGT. CDR3 nucleotides: TGTGCCAGCTCGGCGGGAGTGGGCACAGATACGCAGTATTTT. This sequence encodes CASSAGVGTDTQYF.

V is TRBV18 and J is TRBJ2-7, with 7 nucleotides matching TRBD2. Per germline, CDR1 KGHSH and CDR2 LQKENI. V dropped 2 bases and J dropped 5; count of bases not matched to a gene: 15. This CDR3 spans 17 amino acids. The CDR3 is CASSPGPRTSLVHEQYF. CDR3 DNA sequence: TGTGCCAGCTCACCAGGGCCCCGGACTAGTTTGGTCCACGAGCAGTACTTC. Filled out from reference TRBV18 and TRBJ2-7, the complete variable domain reads NAGVMQNPRHLVRRRGQEARLRCSPMKGHSHVYWYRQLPEEGLKFMVYLQKENIIDESGMPKERFSAEFPKEGPSILRIQQVVRGDSAAYFCASSPGPRTSLVHEQYFGPGTRLTVT.

The chain links TRBV9 to TRBJ2-1; 10 bases are shared with TRBD1. With 0 bases clipped from V and 6 bases from J, the junction kept 12 bases outside the gene matches. The CDR3 is 18 amino acids. Germline assignment: CDR1 SGDLS and CDR2 YYNGEE. The CDR3 loop reads CASSVAFSPGQGPNEQFF. CDR3 DNA: TGTGCCAGCAGCGTAGCTTTTTCCCCGGGACAGGGGCCCAATGAGCAGTTCTTC.

The chain combines TRBV11-3 with TRBJ2-2; no clear D. CDR3 size: 15 residues. The germline V gene encodes CDR1 SGHNT and CDR2 YENEEA. V lost 1 base, J lost 4 bases, and 10 bases lay in between. CDR3 in amino acids: CASSLVPRVTGELFF. The CDR3 DNA reads TGTGCCAGCAGCTTAGTCCCCCGGGTCACCGGGGAGCTGTTTTTT.

The chain is built from TRBV11-2 and TRBJ1-5; 8 bases align to TRBD1. V shed 5 bases and J 6 bases; nucleotides not matched to a gene: 12. CDR1 is SGHAT and CDR2 is FQNNGV in the germline V gene. The CDR3 loop spans 16 amino acids. CDR3 nucleotides: TGTGCCAGCAGCCCGACGACAGGGGTAAGGGGTCAGCCCCAGCATTTT. This encodes CASSPTTGVRGQPQHF.

The V call is TRBV19, the J call TRBJ2-2; the D is unclear. Per germline, CDR1 LNHDA and CDR2 SQIVND (reference sequence). Deletions cut 7 bases from V and 5 bases from J, with 14 bases between. The CDR3 is 14 residues long. The CDR3 DNA is TGTGCCAGTATGTCTTGGTCGGGTACCGGGGAGCTGTTTTTT. Amino acid sequence: CASMSWSGTGELFF.

The CDR3 sequence: CASSPGQRNNYGYTF. CDR3 DNA sequence: TGTGCCAGCAGCCCGGGACAGCGGAATAACTATGGCTACACCTTC. This chain uses TRBV11-2 with TRBJ1-2; 7 positions agree with TRBD1. The CDR3 runs 15 residues. Trimming at V came to 5 bases and at J to 1 base, leaving 7 bases not matched to a gene. CDR1 and CDR2 (germline): SGHAT, FQNNGV.

The J gene is TRBJ2-1, the V gene TRBV5-1, with TRBD2 matching 11 bases. CDR1 is SGHRS and CDR2 is YFSETQ in the germline V gene. This CDR3 contains 15 residues. Losses at the gene ends were 2 bases for V and 8 bases for J; bases not matched to a gene: 6. CDR3: CASSLLAGVSDEQFF. As DNA, the CDR3 is TGCGCCAGCAGCTTACTAGCGGGAGTATCGGATGAGCAGTTCTTC.

This chain uses TRBV7-9 with TRBJ2-2; weak D call: TRBD2 (5 bases). V was shortened by 5 bases and J by 6 bases, with 19 bases between the two germline ends. The CDR3 has 16 amino acids. Germline CDR1 reads SEHNR; CDR2 reads FQNEAQ (reference sequence). The CDR3 coding sequence is TGTGCCAGCAGCCCATGGGAACCTCTCGGGGCCGGGGAGCTGTTTTTT. It encodes CASSPWEPLGAGELFF.

The chain is built from TRBV2 and TRBJ1-1; 9 bases agree with TRBD1. V shed 5 bases and J 3 bases; nucleotides not matched to a gene: 1. The CDR3 is 13 amino acids. Germline CDR1 and CDR2: SNHLY and FYNNEI. The CDR3 coding sequence is TGTGCCAGCAGTAGGGACAGGGACACTGAAGCTTTCTTT. Amino acids: CASSRDRDTEAFF.

V gene TRBV6-5 combines with J gene TRBJ2-5; 9 bases fit TRBD1. The V segment lost 0 bases and the J segment 3 bases; nucleotides outside the gene matches: 5. The CDR3 contains 16 residues. Germline V gene data show CDR1 as MNHEY and CDR2 as SVGAGI. CDR3 sequence: CASSYSWGTGKETQYF. CDR3 bases: TGTGCCAGCAGTTACTCGTGGGGGACAGGGAAAGAGACCCAGTACTTC.

The V call is TRBV5-6, the J call TRBJ2-1, with 8 positions matching TRBD1. Trimming removed 4 bases from V and 7 bases from J; junction bases left unmatched: 10. Looked up from germline, CDR1 is SGHDT and CDR2 is YYEEEE. This CDR3 contains 15 residues. As DNA, the CDR3 is TGTGCCAGCAGCCCGACAGGGGAGGCGTGGAATGAGCAGTTCTTC. This gives the protein CASSPTGEAWNEQFF.

The CDR3, as DNA: TGTGCCAGCAGCTGGGACAGCTTCTCGGAGACCCAGTACTTC. It is translated as CASSWDSFSETQYF. This rearrangement joins TRBV13 to TRBJ2-5, with 7 bases that match TRBD1. This CDR3 is 14 amino acids long. Germline lookup yields CDR1 PRHDT and CDR2 FYEKMQ (reference sequence). After removal of 4 bases from V and 5 bases from J, the junction contained 7 bases not matched to a gene.

J is TRBJ1-5 and V is TRBV28; TRBD1 matches 9 bases. V lost 2 bases and J lost 1; bases outside the gene matches: 6. CDR1 and CDR2 from the germline V gene are MDHEN and SYDVKM. The CDR3 sequence is 17 residues long. CDR3 in DNA: TGTGCCAGCAGTTTAGGGGGGGGACAGGGAAGCAATCAGCCCCAGCATTTT. It encodes CASSLGGGQGSNQPQHF.

The genes are TRBV11-2 and TRBJ2-1; D remains unclear. Germline CDR1 is SGHAT and CDR2 is FQNNGV. The germline V and J ends were trimmed by 0 bases and 6 bases, with 6 bases remaining between them. CDR3 size: 13 residues. The chain's CDR3 is CASSLERFNEQFF. The CDR3 coding sequence is TGTGCCAGCAGCTTAGAACGGTTCAATGAGCAGTTCTTC.

V usage is TRBV18 and J usage is TRBJ2-7; D unclear. Germline CDR1 KGHSH, CDR2 LQKENI. The CDR3 is 12 residues long. The V end was cut by 2 bases, the J end by 6 bases, with 8 bases between. In nucleotides, the CDR3 is TGTGCCAGCTCACCAGTCGGTGTCGAGCAGTACTTC. This sequence encodes CASSPVGVEQYF.

The V call is TRBV6-1, the J call TRBJ2-3; maybe TRBD2 (5 bases). Between the trimmed V and J ends, which lost 7 bases and 2 bases, there was a span of 16 bases. Germline values: CDR1 MNHNS, CDR2 SASEGT. This CDR3 has 15 amino acids. CDR3 protein: CASTSGIWYTDTQYF. CDR3 bases: TGTGCCAGCACTTCGGGGATATGGTACACAGATACGCAGTATTTT.